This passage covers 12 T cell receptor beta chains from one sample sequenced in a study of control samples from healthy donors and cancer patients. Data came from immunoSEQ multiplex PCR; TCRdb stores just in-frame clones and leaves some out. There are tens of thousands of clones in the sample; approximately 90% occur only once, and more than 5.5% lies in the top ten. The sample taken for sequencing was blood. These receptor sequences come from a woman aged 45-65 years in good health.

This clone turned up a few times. CDR3: CASSVGRQPSYEKLFF. The CDR3 DNA sequence: TGTGCCAGCAGCGTTGGCCGACAGCCCTCCTATGAAAAACTGTTTTTT. The chain employs TRBV9 and TRBJ1-4; a weak D match, TRBD1 (5 bases). This CDR3 comprises 16 residues. Trimming shortened V by 2 bases and J by 6 bases, and 17 bases separated the two germline ends. Germline V gene sequence: CDR1 SGDLS, CDR2 YYNGEE.

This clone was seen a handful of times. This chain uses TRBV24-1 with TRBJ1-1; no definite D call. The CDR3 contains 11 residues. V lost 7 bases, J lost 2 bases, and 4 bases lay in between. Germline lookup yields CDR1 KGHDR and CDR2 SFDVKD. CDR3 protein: CATRDNTEAFF. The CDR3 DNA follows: TGTGCCACCAGGGATAACACTGAAGCTTTCTTT.

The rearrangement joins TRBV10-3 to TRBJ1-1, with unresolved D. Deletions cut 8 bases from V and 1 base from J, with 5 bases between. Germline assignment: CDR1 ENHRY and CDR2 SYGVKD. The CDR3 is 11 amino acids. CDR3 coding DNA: TGTGCCATCTCGGGGAACACTGAAGCTTTCTTT. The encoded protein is CAISGNTEAFF.

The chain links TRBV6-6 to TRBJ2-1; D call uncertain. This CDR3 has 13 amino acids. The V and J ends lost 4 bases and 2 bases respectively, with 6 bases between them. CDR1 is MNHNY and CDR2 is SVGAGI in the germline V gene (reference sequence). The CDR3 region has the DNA TGTGCCAGCAGTTCGGTTACCTACAATGAGCAGTTCTTC. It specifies CASSSVTYNEQFF.

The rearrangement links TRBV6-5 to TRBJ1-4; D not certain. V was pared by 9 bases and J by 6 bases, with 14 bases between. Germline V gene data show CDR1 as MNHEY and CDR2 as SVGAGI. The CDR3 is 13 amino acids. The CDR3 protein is CASRSPADEKLFF. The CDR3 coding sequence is TGTGCCAGTCGGTCCCCCGCGGATGAAAAACTGTTTTTT.

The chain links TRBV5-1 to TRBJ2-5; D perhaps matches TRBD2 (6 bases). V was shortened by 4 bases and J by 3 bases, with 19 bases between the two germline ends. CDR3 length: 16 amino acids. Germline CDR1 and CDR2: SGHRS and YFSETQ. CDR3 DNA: TGCGCCAGCAGCCCTGGAGTAGGAGGGAGAGAAGAGACCCAGTACTTC. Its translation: CASSPGVGGREETQYF.

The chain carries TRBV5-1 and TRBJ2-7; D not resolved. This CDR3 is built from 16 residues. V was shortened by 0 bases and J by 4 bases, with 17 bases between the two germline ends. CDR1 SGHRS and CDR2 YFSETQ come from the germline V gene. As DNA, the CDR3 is TGCGCCAGCAGCTTGGATTCAGGTTTAATAGGATACGAGCAGTACTTC. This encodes CASSLDSGLIGYEQYF.

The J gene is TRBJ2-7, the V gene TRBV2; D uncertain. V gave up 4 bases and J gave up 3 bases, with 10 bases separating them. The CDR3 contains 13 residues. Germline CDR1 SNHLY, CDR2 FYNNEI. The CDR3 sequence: CASSVSPIYEQYF. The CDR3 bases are TGTGCCAGCAGTGTTTCCCCCATCTACGAGCAGTACTTC.

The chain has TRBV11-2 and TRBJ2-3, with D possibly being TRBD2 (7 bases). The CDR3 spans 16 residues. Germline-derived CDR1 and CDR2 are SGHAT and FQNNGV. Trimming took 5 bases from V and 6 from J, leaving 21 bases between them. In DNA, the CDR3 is TGTGCCAGCAGCCGCGTGACGGGGGGCGCCTCGGATACGCAGTATTTT. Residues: CASSRVTGGASDTQYF.

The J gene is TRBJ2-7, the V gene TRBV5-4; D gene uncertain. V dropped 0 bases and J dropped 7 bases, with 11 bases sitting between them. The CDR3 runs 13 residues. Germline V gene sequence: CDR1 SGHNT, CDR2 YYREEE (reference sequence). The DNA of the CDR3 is TGTGCCAGCAGCTTGGACGGTGGTCTGGAGCAGTACTTC. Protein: CASSLDGGLEQYF.

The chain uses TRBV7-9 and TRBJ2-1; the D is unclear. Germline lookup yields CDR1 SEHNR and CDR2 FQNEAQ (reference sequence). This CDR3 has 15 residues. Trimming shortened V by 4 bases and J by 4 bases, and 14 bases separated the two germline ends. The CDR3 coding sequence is TGTGCCAGCAGCTATATGGCCAGCCTATACAATGAGCAGTTCTTC. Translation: CASSYMASLYNEQFF. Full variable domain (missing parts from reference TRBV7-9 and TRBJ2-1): DTGVSQNPRHKITKRGQNVTFRCDPISEHNRLYWYRQTLGQGPEFLTYFQNEAQLEKSRLLSDRFSAERPKGSFSTLEIQRTEQGDSAMYLCASSYMASLYNEQFFGPGTRLTVL.

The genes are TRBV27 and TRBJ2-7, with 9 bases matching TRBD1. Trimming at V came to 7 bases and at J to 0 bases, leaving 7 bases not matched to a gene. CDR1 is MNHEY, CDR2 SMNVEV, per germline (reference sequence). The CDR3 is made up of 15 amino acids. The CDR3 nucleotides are TGTGCCAGCACCCAGGGACAGGGTAACTCCTACGAGCAGTACTTC. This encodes CASTQGQGNSYEQYF.